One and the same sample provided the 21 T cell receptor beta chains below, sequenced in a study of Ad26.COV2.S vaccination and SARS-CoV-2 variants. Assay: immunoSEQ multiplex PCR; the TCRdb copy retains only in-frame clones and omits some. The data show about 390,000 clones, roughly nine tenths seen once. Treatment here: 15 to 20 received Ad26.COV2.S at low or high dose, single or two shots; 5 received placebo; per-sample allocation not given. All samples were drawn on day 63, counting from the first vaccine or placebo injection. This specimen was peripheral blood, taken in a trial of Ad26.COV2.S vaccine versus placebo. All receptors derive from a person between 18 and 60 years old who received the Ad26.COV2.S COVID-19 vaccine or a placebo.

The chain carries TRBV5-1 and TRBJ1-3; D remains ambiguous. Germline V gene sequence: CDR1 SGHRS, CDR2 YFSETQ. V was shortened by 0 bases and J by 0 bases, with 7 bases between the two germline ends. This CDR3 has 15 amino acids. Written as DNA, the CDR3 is TGCGCCAGCAGCTTGGGGCAGAGCTCTGGAAACACCATATATTTT. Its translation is CASSLGQSSGNTIYF.

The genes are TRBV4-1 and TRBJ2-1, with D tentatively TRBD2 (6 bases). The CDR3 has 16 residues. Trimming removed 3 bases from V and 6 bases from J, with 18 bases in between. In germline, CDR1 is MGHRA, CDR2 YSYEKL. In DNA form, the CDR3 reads TGCGCCAGCAGCCAGATAGGGAGGAGGGCGATCAATGAGCAGTTCTTC. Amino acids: CASSQIGRRAINEQFF.

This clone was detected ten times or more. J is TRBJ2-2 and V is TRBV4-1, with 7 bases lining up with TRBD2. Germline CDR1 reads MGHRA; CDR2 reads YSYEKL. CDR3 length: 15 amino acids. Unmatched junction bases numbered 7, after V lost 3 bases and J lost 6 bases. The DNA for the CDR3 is TGCGCCAGCAGCCAGAAACTAGCGAGCCCCGGGGAGCTGTTTTTT. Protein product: CASSQKLASPGELFF.

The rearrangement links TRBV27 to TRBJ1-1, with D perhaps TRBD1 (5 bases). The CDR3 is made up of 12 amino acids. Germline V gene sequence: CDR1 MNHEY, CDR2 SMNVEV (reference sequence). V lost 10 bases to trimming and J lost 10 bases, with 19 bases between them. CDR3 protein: CATWDVVGAAFF. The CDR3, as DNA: TGTGCCACATGGGACGTGGTGGGCGCAGCTTTCTTT.

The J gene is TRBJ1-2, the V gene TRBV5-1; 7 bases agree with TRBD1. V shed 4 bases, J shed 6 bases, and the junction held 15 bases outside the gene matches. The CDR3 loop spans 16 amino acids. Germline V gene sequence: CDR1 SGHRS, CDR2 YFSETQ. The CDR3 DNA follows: TGCGCCAGCAGCGGATGGACAGGAGATGATGACCATGGCTACACCTTC. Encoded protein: CASSGWTGDDDHGYTF.

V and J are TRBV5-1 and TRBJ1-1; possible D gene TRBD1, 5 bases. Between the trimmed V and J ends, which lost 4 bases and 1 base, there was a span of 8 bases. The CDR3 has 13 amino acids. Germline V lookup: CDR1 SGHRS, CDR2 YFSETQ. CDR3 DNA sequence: TGCGCCAGCAGCGAAACAGGGAACACTGAAGCTTTCTTT. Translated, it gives CASSETGNTEAFF.

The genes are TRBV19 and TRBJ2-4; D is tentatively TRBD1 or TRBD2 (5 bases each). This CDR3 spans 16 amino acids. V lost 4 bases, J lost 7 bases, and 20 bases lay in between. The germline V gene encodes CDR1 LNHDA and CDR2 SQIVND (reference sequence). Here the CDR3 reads CASSTSGTVAGNIQYF. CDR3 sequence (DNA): TGTGCCAGTAGTACCTCCGGGACCGTGGCCGGGAACATTCAGTACTTC. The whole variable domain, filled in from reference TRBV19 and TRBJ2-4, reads DGGITQSPKYLFRKEGQNVTLSCEQNLNHDAMYWYRQDPGQGLRLIYYSQIVNDFQKGDIAEGYSVSREKKESFPLTVTSAQKNPTAFYLCASSTSGTVAGNIQYFGAGTRLSVL.

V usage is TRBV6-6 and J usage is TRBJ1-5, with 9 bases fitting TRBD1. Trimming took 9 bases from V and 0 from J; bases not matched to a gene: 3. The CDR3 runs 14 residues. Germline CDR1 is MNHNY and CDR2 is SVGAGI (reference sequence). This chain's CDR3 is CARGTGCSNQPQHF. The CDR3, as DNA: TGTGCCAGGGGGACAGGGTGTAGCAATCAGCCCCAGCATTTT.

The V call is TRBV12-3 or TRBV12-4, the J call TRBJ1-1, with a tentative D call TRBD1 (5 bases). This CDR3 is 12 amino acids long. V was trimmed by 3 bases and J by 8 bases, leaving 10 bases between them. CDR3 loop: CASSFWTSEAFF. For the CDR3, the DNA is TGTGCCAGCAGTTTTTGGACATCCGAAGCTTTCTTT.

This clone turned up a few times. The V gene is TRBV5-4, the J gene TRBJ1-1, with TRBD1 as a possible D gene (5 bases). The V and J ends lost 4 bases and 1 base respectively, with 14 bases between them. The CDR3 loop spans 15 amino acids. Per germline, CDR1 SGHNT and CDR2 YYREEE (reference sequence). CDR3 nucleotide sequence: TGTGCCAGCAGCCCACTAAGTGGGGGGAACACTGAAGCTTTCTTT. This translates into CASSPLSGGNTEAFF.

The CDR3 here is CASSLTRGTEAFF. Here the CDR3 DNA reads TGTGCCAGCAGTTTAACCCGAGGCACTGAAGCTTTCTTT. The chain has TRBV12-3 or TRBV12-4 and TRBJ1-1; D gene unclear. This CDR3 has 13 amino acids. The V end was cut by 2 bases, the J end by 4 bases, with 8 bases between.

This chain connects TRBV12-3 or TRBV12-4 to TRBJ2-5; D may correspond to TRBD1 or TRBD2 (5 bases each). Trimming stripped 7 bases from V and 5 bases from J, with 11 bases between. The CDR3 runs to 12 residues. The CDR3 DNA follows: TGTGCCAGCAAGGGGTGGGGGGAGACCCAGTACTTC. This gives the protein CASKGWGETQYF.

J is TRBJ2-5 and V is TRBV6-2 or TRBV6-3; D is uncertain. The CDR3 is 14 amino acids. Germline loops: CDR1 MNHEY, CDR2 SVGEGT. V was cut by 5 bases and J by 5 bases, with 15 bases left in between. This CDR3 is CASSPATPGETQYF. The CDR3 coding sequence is TGTGCCAGCAGTCCAGCCACTCCCGGGGAGACCCAGTACTTC.

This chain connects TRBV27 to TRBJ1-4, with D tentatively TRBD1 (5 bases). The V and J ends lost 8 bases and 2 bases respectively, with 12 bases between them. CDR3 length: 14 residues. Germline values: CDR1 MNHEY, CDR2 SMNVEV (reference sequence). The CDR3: CASSQGVTNEKLFF. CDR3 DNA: TGTGCCAGCTCCCAAGGGGTCACTAATGAAAAACTGTTTTTT.

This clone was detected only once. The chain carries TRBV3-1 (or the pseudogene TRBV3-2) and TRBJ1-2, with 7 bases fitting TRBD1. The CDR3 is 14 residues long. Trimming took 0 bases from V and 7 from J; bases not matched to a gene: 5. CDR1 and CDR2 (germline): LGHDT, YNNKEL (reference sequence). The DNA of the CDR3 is TGTGCCAGCAGCCAAGATGTGACAGGGTCTGGCTACACCTTC. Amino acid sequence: CASSQDVTGSGYTF.

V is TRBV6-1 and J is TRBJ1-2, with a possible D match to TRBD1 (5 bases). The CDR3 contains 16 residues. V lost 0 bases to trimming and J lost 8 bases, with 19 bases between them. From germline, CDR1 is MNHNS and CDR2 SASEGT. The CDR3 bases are TGTGCCAGCAGTGAAGCGCTTCAGGGAGTGGCACGCGGCTACACCTTC. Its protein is CASSEALQGVARGYTF.

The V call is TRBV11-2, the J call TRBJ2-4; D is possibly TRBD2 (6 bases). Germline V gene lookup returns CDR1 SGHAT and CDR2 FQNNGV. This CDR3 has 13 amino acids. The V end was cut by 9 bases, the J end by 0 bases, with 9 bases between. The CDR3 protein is CASSGLAKNIQYF. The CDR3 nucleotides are TGTGCCAGTAGCGGATTAGCCAAAAACATTCAGTACTTC.

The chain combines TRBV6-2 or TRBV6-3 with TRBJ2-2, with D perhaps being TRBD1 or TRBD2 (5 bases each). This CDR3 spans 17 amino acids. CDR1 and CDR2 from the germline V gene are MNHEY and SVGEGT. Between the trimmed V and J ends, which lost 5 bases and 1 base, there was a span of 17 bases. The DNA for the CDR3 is TGTGCCAGCAGTAACCCTCTTAGGGGACGGAACACCGGGGAGCTGTTTTTT. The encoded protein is CASSNPLRGRNTGELFF.

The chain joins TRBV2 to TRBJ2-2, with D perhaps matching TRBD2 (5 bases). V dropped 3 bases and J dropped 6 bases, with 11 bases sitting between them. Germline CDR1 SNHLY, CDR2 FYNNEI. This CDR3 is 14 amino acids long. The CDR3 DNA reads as TGTGCCAGCAGTGATGGGCTAGCCTCCGGGGAGCTGTTTTTT. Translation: CASSDGLASGELFF.

The CDR3, as DNA: TGTGCCAGCAGTTCCAACACTGGCTACACCTTC. Its translation is CASSSNTGYTF. The rearrangement links TRBV12-3 or TRBV12-4 to TRBJ1-2; D uncertain. V was shortened by 4 bases and J by 7 bases, with 7 bases between the two germline ends. The CDR3 sequence is 11 residues long.

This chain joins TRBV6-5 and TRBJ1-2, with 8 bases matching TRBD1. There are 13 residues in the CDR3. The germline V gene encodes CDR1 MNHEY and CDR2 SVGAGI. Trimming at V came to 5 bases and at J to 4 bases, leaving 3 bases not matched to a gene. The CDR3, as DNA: TGTGCCAGCAGTAGACAGGGGACCTATGGCTACACCTTC. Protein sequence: CASSRQGTYGYTF.